This TCR beta chain was sequenced in a study of T cell responses to AZD1222 COVID-19 vaccine. Study results and caveats: Clonal diversity was possibly underestimated; the donors were predominantly white British and more often female. Just a handful of AZD1222 recipients were seropositive at baseline. The reported proportion of spike-specific TCRs targeting unmutated variant regions was nearly half. Two doses of AZD1222 preceded a rise in Spike-specific TCR breadth and depth.

Assay used: immunoSEQ multiplex PCR; TCRdb lists only in-frame clones, some missing. The repertoire holds roughly 140,000 clones, with 80% to 85% as singletons. Comments on this clone: The antigen is unknown.

Sequenced material: peripheral blood, taken on day 0 of MenACWY control vaccination. This sequence originates from an adult in good health.

The CDR3 sequence is CASSEEIRPWTEAFF. CDR3 in DNA: TGTGCCAGCAGTGAAGAAATCAGACCCTGGACTGAAGCTTTCTTT. This rearrangement joins TRBV2 to TRBJ1-1, with D uncertain. This CDR3 has 15 residues. With 1 base removed from V and 5 bases from J, the gap between germline ends came to 14 bases. In germline, CDR1 is SNHLY, CDR2 FYNNEI.